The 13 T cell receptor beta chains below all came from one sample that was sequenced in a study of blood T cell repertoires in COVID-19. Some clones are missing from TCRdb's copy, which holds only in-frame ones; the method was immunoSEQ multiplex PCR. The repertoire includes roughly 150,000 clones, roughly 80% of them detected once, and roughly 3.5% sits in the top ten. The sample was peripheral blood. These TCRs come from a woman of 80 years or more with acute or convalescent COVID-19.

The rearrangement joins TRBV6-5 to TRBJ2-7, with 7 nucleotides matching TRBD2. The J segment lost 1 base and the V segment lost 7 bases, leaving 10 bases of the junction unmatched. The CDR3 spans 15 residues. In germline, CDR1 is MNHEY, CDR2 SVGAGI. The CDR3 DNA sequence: TGTGCCAGCATGCCCGGCGGGGGAGTTTCCTACGAGCAGTACTTC. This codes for CASMPGGGVSYEQYF.

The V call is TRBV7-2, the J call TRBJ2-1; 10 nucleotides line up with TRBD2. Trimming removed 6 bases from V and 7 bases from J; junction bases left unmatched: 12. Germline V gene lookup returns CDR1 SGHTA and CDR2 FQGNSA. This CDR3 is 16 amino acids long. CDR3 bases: TGTGCCAGCAGGGACAGCGGGGGGGCCGTTGGAAATGAGCAGTTCTTC. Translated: CASRDSGGAVGNEQFF.

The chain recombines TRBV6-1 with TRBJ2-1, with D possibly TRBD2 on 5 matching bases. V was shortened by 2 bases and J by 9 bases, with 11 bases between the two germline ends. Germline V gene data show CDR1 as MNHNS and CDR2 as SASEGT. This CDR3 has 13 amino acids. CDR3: CASSEPLGGEQFF. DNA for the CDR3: TGTGCCAGCAGTGAACCCCTAGGAGGTGAGCAGTTCTTC.

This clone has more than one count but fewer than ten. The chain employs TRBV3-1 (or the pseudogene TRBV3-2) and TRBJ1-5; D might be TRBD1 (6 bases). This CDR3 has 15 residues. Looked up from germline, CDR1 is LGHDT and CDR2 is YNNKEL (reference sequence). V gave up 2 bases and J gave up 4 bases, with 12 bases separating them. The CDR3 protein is CASSQRTDINQPQHF. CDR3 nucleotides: TGTGCCAGCAGCCAACGGACAGATATTAATCAGCCCCAGCATTTT.

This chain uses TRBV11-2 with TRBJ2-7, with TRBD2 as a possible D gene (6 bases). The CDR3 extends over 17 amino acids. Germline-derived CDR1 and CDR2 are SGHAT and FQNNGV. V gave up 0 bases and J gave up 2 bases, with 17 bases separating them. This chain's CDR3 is CASSLDNEGLIAYEQYF. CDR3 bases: TGTGCCAGCAGCTTAGATAATGAGGGACTGATTGCCTACGAGCAGTACTTC.

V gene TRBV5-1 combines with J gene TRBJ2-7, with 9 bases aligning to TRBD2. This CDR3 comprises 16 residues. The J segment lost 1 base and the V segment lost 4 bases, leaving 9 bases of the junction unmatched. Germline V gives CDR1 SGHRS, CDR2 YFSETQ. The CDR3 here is CASSSGGPGLSYEQYF. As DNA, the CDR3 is TGCGCCAGCAGCAGCGGGGGGCCGGGGTTATCCTACGAGCAGTACTTC.

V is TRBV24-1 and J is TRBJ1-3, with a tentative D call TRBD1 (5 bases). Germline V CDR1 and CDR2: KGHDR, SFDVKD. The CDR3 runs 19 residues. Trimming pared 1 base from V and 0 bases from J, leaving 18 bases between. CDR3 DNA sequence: TGTGCCACCAGTGATTTAGGATGGGGCAGTACCCCCTCTGGAAACACCATATATTTT. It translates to CATSDLGWGSTPSGNTIYF.

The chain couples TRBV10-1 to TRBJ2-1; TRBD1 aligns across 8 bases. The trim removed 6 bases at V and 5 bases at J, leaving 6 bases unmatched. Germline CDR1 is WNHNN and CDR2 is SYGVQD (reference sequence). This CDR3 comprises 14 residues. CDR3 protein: CASSNPGQDNEQFF. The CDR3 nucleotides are TGCGCCAGCAGCAATCCGGGACAGGACAATGAGCAGTTCTTC.

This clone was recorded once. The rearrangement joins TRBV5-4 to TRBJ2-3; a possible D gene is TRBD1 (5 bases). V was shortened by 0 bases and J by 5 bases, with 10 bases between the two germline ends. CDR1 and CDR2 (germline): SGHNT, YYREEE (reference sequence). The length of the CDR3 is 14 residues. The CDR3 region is CASSLGLQEDTQYF. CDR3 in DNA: TGTGCCAGCAGCTTGGGCCTACAGGAAGATACGCAGTATTTT.

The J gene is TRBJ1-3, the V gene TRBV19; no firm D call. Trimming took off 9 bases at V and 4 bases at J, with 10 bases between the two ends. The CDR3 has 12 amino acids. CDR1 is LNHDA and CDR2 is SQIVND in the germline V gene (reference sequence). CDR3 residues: CASRRLGNTIYF. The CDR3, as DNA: TGTGCCAGCAGAAGACTCGGAAACACCATATATTTT. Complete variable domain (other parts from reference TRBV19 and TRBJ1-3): DGGITQSPKYLFRKEGQNVTLSCEQNLNHDAMYWYRQDPGQGLRLIYYSQIVNDFQKGDIAEGYSVSREKKESFPLTVTSAQKNPTAFYLCASRRLGNTIYFGEGSWLTVV.

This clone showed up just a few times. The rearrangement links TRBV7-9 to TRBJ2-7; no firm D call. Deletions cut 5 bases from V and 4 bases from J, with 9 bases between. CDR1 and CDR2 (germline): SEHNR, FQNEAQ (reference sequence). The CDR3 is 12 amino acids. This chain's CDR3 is CASSLLRYEQYF. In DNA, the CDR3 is TGTGCCAGCAGCCTCCTCCGGTACGAGCAGTACTTC. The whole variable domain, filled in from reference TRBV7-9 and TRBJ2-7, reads DTGVSQNPRHKITKRGQNVTFRCDPISEHNRLYWYRQTLGQGPEFLTYFQNEAQLEKSRLLSDRFSAERPKGSFSTLEIQRTEQGDSAMYLCASSLLRYEQYFGPGTRLTVT.

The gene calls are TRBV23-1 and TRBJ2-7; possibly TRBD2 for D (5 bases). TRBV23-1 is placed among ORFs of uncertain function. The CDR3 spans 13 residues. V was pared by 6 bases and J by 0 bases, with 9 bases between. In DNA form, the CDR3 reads TGCGCCAGCAGCCCCGGGAACTCCTACGAGCAGTACTTC. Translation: CASSPGNSYEQYF.

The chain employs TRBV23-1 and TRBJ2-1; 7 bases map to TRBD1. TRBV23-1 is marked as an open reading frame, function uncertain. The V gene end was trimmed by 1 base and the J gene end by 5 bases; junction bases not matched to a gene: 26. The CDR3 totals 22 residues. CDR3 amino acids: CASSQFFFRKGDRDSGHNEQFF. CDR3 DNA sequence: TGCGCCAGCAGTCAATTTTTTTTTAGGAAAGGCGACCGGGACAGTGGCCACAATGAGCAGTTCTTC.